This T cell receptor (beta chain) was profiled in a study of T cell responses to AZD1222 COVID-19 vaccine. Study-level points and caveats: The study identified only six AZD1222 recipients as seropositive at baseline. There were vaccine-associated CD4 TCRs across spike, dominant at 160-218 and 743-854.

As to this clone: Antigen unknown.

The repertoire was sequenced with immunoSEQ multiplex PCR; TCRdb's copy has only in-frame clones and lacks some. The sample includes 110,000 to 150,000 clones, under 95% seen only once; the top ten take around 2.7%. The junction had 7 bases not matched to a gene; V was cut back by 0 bases and J by 6 bases. The CDR3 covers 15 residues. Germline lookup yields CDR1 SGHRS and CDR2 YFSETQ. The chain has TRBV5-1 and TRBJ1-2; TRBD1 aligns across 8 bases. The sequencing here drew on peripheral blood, taken on day 0 of AZD1222 vaccination. This clonotype was obtained from an adult in good health. This CDR3 reads CASSLGTGSQDGYTF. The CDR3 nucleotides read TGCGCCAGCAGCTTGGGGACAGGGTCACAGGATGGCTACACCTTC.